This TCR beta chain was found in a study of blood T cell repertoires in COVID-19. Study-wide background: The United States, Italy and Spain were the sources of the acute and convalescent COVID-19 samples. PBMCs, B-cell-depleted T cells, or T cells were the source of the cDNA or gDNA that made up the material.

V dropped 3 bases and J dropped 10 bases, with 18 bases sitting between them. This CDR3 has 13 amino acids. Germline V gives CDR1 GTSNPN, CDR2 SVGIG (reference sequence). Categorization into cohorts depended on clinical history that participants reported. In the study's own analysis: Amplification of reference gene primers provided the estimated nucleated cell counts. Generated by immunoSEQ multiplex PCR, the TCRdb table keeps only in-frame clones and is missing some. The V and J calls and clone size are taken from that table; D and trimming were inferred from the DNA. The sample yields roughly 150,000 clones, over 70% seen once.

The V and J genes are TRBV30 and TRBJ1-1, with D perhaps matching TRBD1 (6 bases). Sample: PBMCs or T cells enriched from blood (not recorded which). The TCR sequence derives from a woman aged 40 to 50 with acute COVID-19. The CDR3: CAWSGDLQGLAFF. The CDR3 nucleotides are TGTGCCTGGAGCGGAGACCTACAGGGCCTAGCTTTCTTT.